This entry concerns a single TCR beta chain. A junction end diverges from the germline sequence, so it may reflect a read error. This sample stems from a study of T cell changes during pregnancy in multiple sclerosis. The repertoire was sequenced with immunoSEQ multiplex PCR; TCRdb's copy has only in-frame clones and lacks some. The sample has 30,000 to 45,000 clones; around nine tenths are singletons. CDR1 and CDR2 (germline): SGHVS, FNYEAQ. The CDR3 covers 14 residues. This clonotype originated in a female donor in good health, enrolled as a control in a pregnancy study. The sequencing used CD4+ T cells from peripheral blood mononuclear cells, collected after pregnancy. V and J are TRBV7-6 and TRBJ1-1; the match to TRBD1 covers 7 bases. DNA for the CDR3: TGTGCCAGCAGCTTATCAACAGGGGCCACTGAGGCTTTCTTT. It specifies CASSLSTGATEAFF.